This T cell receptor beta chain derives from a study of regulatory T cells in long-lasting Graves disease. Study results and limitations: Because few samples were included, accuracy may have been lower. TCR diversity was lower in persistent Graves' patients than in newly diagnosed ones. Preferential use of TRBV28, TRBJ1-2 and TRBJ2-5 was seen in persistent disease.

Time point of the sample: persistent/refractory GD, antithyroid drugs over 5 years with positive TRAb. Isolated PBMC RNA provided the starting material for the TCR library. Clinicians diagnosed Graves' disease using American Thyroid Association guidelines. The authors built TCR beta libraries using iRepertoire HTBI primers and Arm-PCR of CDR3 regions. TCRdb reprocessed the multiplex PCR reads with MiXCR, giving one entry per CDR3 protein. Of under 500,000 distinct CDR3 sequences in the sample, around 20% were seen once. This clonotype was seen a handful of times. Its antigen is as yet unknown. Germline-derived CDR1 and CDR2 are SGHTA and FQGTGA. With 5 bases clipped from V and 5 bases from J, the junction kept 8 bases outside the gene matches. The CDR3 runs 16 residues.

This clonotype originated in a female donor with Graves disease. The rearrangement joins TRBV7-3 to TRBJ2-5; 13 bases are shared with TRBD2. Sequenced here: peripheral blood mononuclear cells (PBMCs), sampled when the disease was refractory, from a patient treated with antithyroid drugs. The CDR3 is CASSPGGLAGTETQYF. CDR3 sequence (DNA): TGTGCCAGCAGCCCAGGGGGACTAGCGGGGACGGAGACCCAGTACTTC.